One and the same sample provided the 32 T cell receptor beta chains below, sequenced in a study of blood T cell repertoires in COVID-19. The table came from immunoSEQ multiplex PCR; TCRdb's copy has only in-frame clones and leaves some out. The sample lists approximately 240,000 clones; roughly three quarters were seen once. Sequencing used peripheral blood. The receptor source for this set is a middle-aged woman with active or convalescent COVID-19.

The CDR3 nucleotides are TGTGCCAGCAGGAAGGGGGCCCAGCAGACTAACTATGGCTACACCTTC. As protein: CASRKGAQQTNYGYTF. This chain uses TRBV2 with TRBJ1-2, with TRBD1 matching 7 bases. CDR1 and CDR2 (germline): SNHLY, FYNNEI. This CDR3 contains 16 residues. The V and J ends lost 6 bases and 0 bases, in that order; junction bases with no gene match: 10.

For this clone: The same CDR3 can be traced to other DNA sequences in this sample. The gene calls are TRBV9 and TRBJ2-2, with TRBD1 matching 8 bases. CDR1 and CDR2 (germline): SGDLS, YYNGEE. This CDR3 is 15 amino acids long. With V trimmed by 4 bases and J by 2 bases, 4 bases remained unmatched. The chain's CDR3 is CASSLQGGNTGELFF. Written as DNA, the CDR3 is TGTGCCAGCAGCCTACAGGGGGGTAACACCGGGGAGCTGTTTTTT. The full variable domain, with the rest looked up from reference TRBV9 and TRBJ2-2, is DSGVTQTPKHLITATGQRVTLRCSPRSGDLSVYWYQQSLDQGLQFLIQYYNGEERAKGNILERFSAQQFPDLHSELNLSSLELGDSALYFCASSLQGGNTGELFFGEGSRLTVL.

The genes are TRBV5-6 and TRBJ2-7, with D tentatively TRBD1 (6 bases). Trimming took off 0 bases at V and 7 bases at J, with 14 bases between the two ends. The germline gives CDR1 SGHDT, CDR2 YYEEEE. This CDR3 spans 14 amino acids. CDR3 sequence (DNA): TGTGCCAGCAGCTTGGCCCCAGGGGTGGGGGAGCAGTACTTC. Encoded protein: CASSLAPGVGEQYF.

This clone is a singleton in its sample. The chain links TRBV9 to TRBJ1-4; D is ambiguous. CDR1 and CDR2 from the germline V gene are SGDLS and YYNGEE. This CDR3 spans 14 amino acids. V lost 3 bases to trimming and J lost 3 bases, with 9 bases between them. CDR3 in amino acids: CASSGREANEKLFF. The DNA for the CDR3 is TGTGCCAGCAGCGGGAGGGAGGCTAATGAAAAACTGTTTTTT. The complete variable domain, with remaining parts taken from reference TRBV9 and TRBJ1-4, reads DSGVTQTPKHLITATGQRVTLRCSPRSGDLSVYWYQQSLDQGLQFLIQYYNGEERAKGNILERFSAQQFPDLHSELNLSSLELGDSALYFCASSGREANEKLFFGSGTQLSVL.

In this sample, this clone turned up a few times. The rearrangement links TRBV10-3 to TRBJ1-2; 12 bases are a match to TRBD1. The CDR3 sequence is 14 residues long. CDR1 ENHRY and CDR2 SYGVKD come from the germline V gene. V lost 8 bases, J lost 7 bases, and 8 bases stayed unmatched. The CDR3: CAIPRGTGGRGYTF. The CDR3 DNA follows: TGTGCCATCCCTCGAGGGACAGGGGGCCGTGGCTACACCTTC.

The chain recombines TRBV28 with TRBJ2-7, with D maybe TRBD2 (5 bases). The CDR3 covers 14 residues. Germline CDR1 and CDR2: MDHEN and SYDVKM. Trimming pared 3 bases from V and 0 bases from J, leaving 9 bases between. The CDR3 region has the DNA TGTGCCAGCAGTTTGGCTGACTACTCCTACGAGCAGTACTTC. Residues: CASSLADYSYEQYF. Variable domain in full (rest from reference TRBV28 and TRBJ2-7): DVKVTQSSRYLVKRTGEKVFLECVQDMDHENMFWYRQDPGLGLRLIYFSYDVKMKEKGDIPEGYSVSREKKERFSLILESASTNQTSMYLCASSLADYSYEQYFGPGTRLTVT.

The chain recombines TRBV6-1 with TRBJ1-2; 9 bases match TRBD1. V trimming: 4 bases; J trimming: 2 bases; junction bases outside the gene matches: 11. The CDR3 contains 17 residues. Germline values: CDR1 MNHNS, CDR2 SASEGT. CDR3 DNA: TGTGCCAGCAGTGGCCCTTGGGGGACAGGGATCAACTATGGCTACACCTTC. It encodes CASSGPWGTGINYGYTF.

The genes are TRBV28 and TRBJ2-7; 8 positions match TRBD1. Germline values: CDR1 MDHEN, CDR2 SYDVKM. This CDR3 is 13 amino acids long. V shed 10 bases and J 2 bases; nucleotides not matched to a gene: 7. The CDR3 loop is CANQDRVTYEQYF. The CDR3 DNA reads TGTGCCAACCAGGACAGGGTCACCTACGAGCAGTACTTC.

The V and J genes are TRBV5-5 and TRBJ1-1; TRBD1 agrees at 8 bases. The CDR3 spans 16 residues. Germline V lookup: CDR1 SGHKS, CDR2 YYEKEE (reference sequence). V lost 3 bases to trimming and J lost 0 bases; unmatched junction nucleotides: 7. The CDR3 DNA follows: TGTGCCAGCAGCTCCGGACAGGGATCCATGAACACTGAAGCTTTCTTT. This gives the protein CASSSGQGSMNTEAFF.

The CDR3 sequence is CSAIDSYGYTF. The CDR3 bases are TGCAGTGCTATAGACAGTTATGGCTACACCTTC. The J gene is TRBJ1-2, the V gene TRBV20-1; D is possibly TRBD1 (5 bases). Trimming took off 4 bases at V and 5 bases at J, with 8 bases between the two ends. The germline V gene has CDR1 DFQATT and CDR2 SNEGSKA (reference sequence). CDR3 size: 11 residues.

The rearrangement links TRBV15 to TRBJ1-1, with no clear D. Trimming took 5 bases from V and 1 from J, leaving 5 bases between them. The CDR3 sequence is 12 residues long. Germline lookup yields CDR1 LNHNV and CDR2 YYDKDF (reference sequence). In DNA form, the CDR3 reads TGTGCCACCAGCGGCAGGAACACTGAAGCTTTCTTT. Translated: CATSGRNTEAFF.

The rearrangement links TRBV18 to TRBJ1-1; D possibly corresponds to TRBD1 (6 bases). Germline CDR1 is KGHSH and CDR2 is LQKENI. The CDR3 has 14 amino acids. V was cut by 3 bases and J by 4 bases, with 12 bases left in between. CDR3 DNA sequence: TGTGCCAGCTCACCGGGAACACAGGGCACTGAAGCTTTCTTT. It is translated as CASSPGTQGTEAFF.

The CDR3 bases are TGTGCCAGCAGTTTACTAAGGCAGGAAGAGACCCAGTACTTC. Translating gives CASSLLRQEETQYF. The chain joins TRBV27 to TRBJ2-5; no clear D gene. V gave up 2 bases and J gave up 3 bases, with 10 bases separating them. The CDR3 length is 14 residues. Germline-derived CDR1 and CDR2 are MNHEY and SMNVEV (reference sequence).

The V call is TRBV5-1, the J call TRBJ2-3; TRBD1 agrees at 7 bases. V trimming: 4 bases; J trimming: 2 bases; junction bases outside the gene matches: 7. This CDR3 spans 15 amino acids. The germline V gene has CDR1 SGHRS and CDR2 YFSETQ. CDR3 region: CASSLTGSLTDTQYF. CDR3 nucleotide sequence: TGCGCCAGCAGCCTGACAGGGTCACTCACAGATACGCAGTATTTT.

The chain uses TRBV28 and TRBJ2-2, with 9 bases lining up with TRBD1. V lost 5 bases and J lost 1; bases outside the gene matches: 8. This CDR3 region has 17 residues. Germline loops: CDR1 MDHEN, CDR2 SYDVKM. This chain's CDR3 is CASSAFPGQGNTGELFF. In DNA form, the CDR3 reads TGTGCCAGCAGTGCGTTCCCGGGACAGGGGAACACCGGGGAGCTGTTTTTT.

The chain uses TRBV18 and TRBJ1-1, with D tentatively TRBD1 (6 bases). The V gene's germline CDR1 is KGHSH and CDR2 LQKENI. The CDR3 extends over 15 amino acids. Trimming left V 4 bases short and J 1 base short, with 13 bases between. Written as DNA, the CDR3 is TGTGCCAGCTCACAAACCGGGGACACGAACACTGAAGCTTTCTTT. It yields the protein CASSQTGDTNTEAFF. Full variable domain (outside the CDR3, taken from reference TRBV18 and TRBJ1-1): NAGVMQNPRHLVRRRGQEARLRCSPMKGHSHVYWYRQLPEEGLKFMVYLQKENIIDESGMPKERFSAEFPKEGPSILRIQQVVRGDSAAYFCASSQTGDTNTEAFFGQGTRLTVV.

This chain uses TRBV5-1 with TRBJ2-4; D might be TRBD2 (6 bases). Germline CDR1 is SGHRS and CDR2 is YFSETQ. The CDR3 totals 14 residues. V lost 2 bases and J lost 8, with 14 bases in between. The CDR3 DNA is TGCGCCAGCAGCTTAACGGGGGAAGCTGACATTCAGTACTTC. Translating it yields CASSLTGEADIQYF.

The chain uses TRBV11-3 and TRBJ2-1; no clear D gene. Germline CDR1 and CDR2: SGHNT and YENEEA. Trimming stripped 1 base from V and 6 bases from J, with 7 bases between. CDR3 size: 13 residues. CDR3 nucleotide sequence: TGTGCCAGCAGCTTAGCTTTATTCAATGAGCAGTTCTTC. Protein product: CASSLALFNEQFF.

This clone was observed a handful of times. This rearrangement joins TRBV28 to TRBJ2-1, with TRBD1 as a possible D gene (8 bases). This CDR3 has 14 residues. Germline CDR1 MDHEN, CDR2 SYDVKM. Trimming stripped 8 bases from V and 7 bases from J, with 18 bases between. The CDR3 region has the DNA TGTGCCAGCGGGGGGGACAGGAGGAATAATGAGCAGTTCTTC. It is translated as CASGGDRRNNEQFF.

This clone has more than one count but fewer than ten. CDR3 protein: CASRGTVPNTEAFF. CDR3 DNA sequence: TGTGCCAGCAGGGGGACAGTTCCGAACACTGAAGCTTTCTTT. The V gene is TRBV28, the J gene TRBJ1-1; 7 nucleotides match TRBD1. Germline CDR1 reads MDHEN; CDR2 reads SYDVKM. With V trimmed by 6 bases and J by 1 base, 5 bases remained unmatched. The CDR3 covers 14 residues.

The rearrangement joins TRBV18 to TRBJ1-2; D possibly corresponds to TRBD1 (6 bases). Germline CDR1 is KGHSH and CDR2 is LQKENI. V was shortened by 2 bases and J by 6 bases, with 7 bases between the two germline ends. CDR3 length equals 12 residues. The CDR3: CASSPDRNGYTF. DNA of the CDR3: TGTGCCAGCTCACCAGACAGGAATGGCTACACCTTC.

The chain recombines TRBV28 with TRBJ1-6, with D possibly matching TRBD1 (6 bases). The germline gives CDR1 MDHEN, CDR2 SYDVKM. With 3 bases removed from V and 7 bases from J, the gap between germline ends came to 10 bases. The CDR3 consists of 14 residues. This CDR3 is CASSFRTANSPLHF. The CDR3 DNA follows: TGTGCCAGCAGTTTTCGGACAGCGAATTCACCCCTCCACTTT.

This clone was found many times. V is TRBV14 and J is TRBJ1-2; 7 nucleotides align to TRBD1. Germline CDR1 and CDR2: SGHDN and FVKESK. The V and J ends lost 0 bases and 6 bases, in that order; junction bases with no gene match: 13. This CDR3 comprises 17 residues. CDR3 coding DNA: TGTGCCAGCAGCCAAGACCCCCCGGGGAACAGGGGCCATGGCTACACCTTC. Its protein is CASSQDPPGNRGHGYTF.

The chain has TRBV27 and TRBJ2-5, with TRBD2 as a possible D gene (6 bases). Germline V lookup: CDR1 MNHEY, CDR2 SMNVEV (reference sequence). Deletions cut 8 bases from V and 6 bases from J, with 16 bases between. CDR3 length: 13 amino acids. The CDR3 coding sequence is TGTGCCAGCGCCGGGGGTATAGGGAAGACCCAGTACTTC. Protein product: CASAGGIGKTQYF.

The chain uses TRBV7-9 and TRBJ2-1; 8 nucleotides align to TRBD2. The junction had 11 bases not matched to a gene; V was cut back by 2 bases and J by 8 bases. CDR3 length: 16 residues. Germline CDR1 SEHNR, CDR2 FQNEAQ (reference sequence). CDR3 protein: CASSLPLGLVAHEQFF. CDR3 coding DNA: TGTGCCAGCAGCTTACCCCTGGGACTAGTTGCACATGAGCAGTTCTTC.

This chain links TRBV28 with TRBJ2-7; weak D call: TRBD1 (5 bases). This CDR3 has 15 amino acids. V was shortened by 4 bases and J by 0 bases, with 13 bases between the two germline ends. From germline, CDR1 is MDHEN and CDR2 SYDVKM. The CDR3 sequence is CASSSTGRSSYEQYV. For the CDR3, the DNA is TGTGCCAGCAGTTCAACAGGTAGGAGCTCCTACGAGCAGTACGTC.

J is TRBJ1-1 and V is TRBV15, with 10 bases fitting TRBD1. Germline V gene sequence: CDR1 LNHNV, CDR2 YYDKDF (reference sequence). This CDR3 is built from 15 residues. V dropped 0 bases and J dropped 3; count of bases not matched to a gene: 1. CDR3 protein: CATSRDGTGDTEAFF. As DNA, the CDR3 is TGTGCCACCAGCAGAGATGGGACAGGGGACACTGAAGCTTTCTTT.

The rearrangement joins TRBV24-1 to TRBJ2-1; 10 nucleotides agree with TRBD1. Germline trimming cut 7 bases from V and 7 bases from J; bases unmatched to any gene: 3. The CDR3 is made up of 13 amino acids. Germline V gene data show CDR1 as KGHDR and CDR2 as SFDVKD. The CDR3 sequence is CATRPDRGNEQFF. The DNA of the CDR3 is TGTGCCACCAGACCGGACAGGGGGAATGAGCAGTTCTTC.

The chain recombines TRBV9 with TRBJ1-3; 7 bases align to TRBD1. The CDR3 extends over 16 amino acids. V trimming: 1 base; J trimming: 2 bases; junction bases outside the gene matches: 6. CDR1 is SGDLS, CDR2 YYNGEE, per germline. CDR3: CASSVTFDRAGNTIYF. In nucleotides, the CDR3 is TGTGCCAGCAGCGTAACATTCGACAGGGCTGGAAACACCATATATTTT. Variable domain in full (rest from reference TRBV9 and TRBJ1-3): DSGVTQTPKHLITATGQRVTLRCSPRSGDLSVYWYQQSLDQGLQFLIQYYNGEERAKGNILERFSAQQFPDLHSELNLSSLELGDSALYFCASSVTFDRAGNTIYFGEGSWLTVV.

The rearrangement uses TRBV6-5 and TRBJ1-1, with D possibly TRBD1 on 5 matching bases. The CDR3 loop spans 15 amino acids. CDR1 and CDR2 from the germline V gene are MNHEY and SVGAGI. V lost 5 bases and J 1 base, leaving 14 bases between the germline ends. For the CDR3, the DNA is TGTGCCAGCAGTCCCCCCTTGGGGGGGAACACTGAAGCTTTCTTT. Translated: CASSPPLGGNTEAFF.

The rearrangement joins TRBV10-3 to TRBJ1-4; 7 nucleotides align to TRBD1. This CDR3 has 15 amino acids. CDR1 and CDR2 from the germline V gene are ENHRY and SYGVKD. Losses at the gene ends were 3 bases for V and 7 bases for J; bases not matched to a gene: 8. CDR3 sequence (DNA): TGTGCCATCAGTGAAGAGAGGGGGCTTGGTGAAAAACTGTTTTTT. Amino acid sequence: CAISEERGLGEKLFF.

This chain links TRBV6-5 with TRBJ1-2; D is perhaps TRBD1 (5 bases). The V gene lost 8 bases and the J gene lost 7 bases, with 20 bases spanning the gap. The CDR3 runs to 14 residues. Germline values: CDR1 MNHEY, CDR2 SVGAGI. The CDR3: CASLGAVRVGGYTF. The CDR3 DNA follows: TGTGCCAGCCTAGGTGCGGTCAGGGTAGGTGGCTACACCTTC.